These 8 T cell receptor beta chains were sequenced from one sample in a study of TIL therapy for anti-PD-1-resistant metastatic lung cancer. Time point of the sample: pre-treatment sample, taken before nivolumab and TIL therapy. Sequencing used immunoSEQ v3. Profiling relied on immunoSEQ multiplex PCR, and the TCRdb table lists in-frame clones only, not all of them. The sample yields roughly 58,000 clones, 81% seen once. The material sequenced was blood, taken at baseline. These receptors all come from a person between 25 and 80 years old with non-small cell lung cancer.

This clone was seen a few times. This chain uses TRBV5-5 with TRBJ2-1, with 10 positions matching TRBD2. The CDR3 totals 18 residues. V trimming: 1 base; J trimming: 2 bases; junction bases outside the gene matches: 9. Germline CDR1 reads SGHKS; CDR2 reads YYEKEE (reference sequence). The CDR3 loop is CASSLRLTSGITYNEQFF. For the CDR3, the DNA is TGTGCCAGCAGCTTGCGTTTAACTAGCGGGATTACCTACAATGAGCAGTTCTTC. Together with reference TRBV5-5 and TRBJ2-1, the CDR3 gives the full variable domain: DAGVTQSPTHLIKTRGQQVTLRCSPISGHKSVSWYQQVLGQGPQFIFQYYEKEERGRGNFPDRFSARQFPNYSSELNVNALLLGDSALYLCASSLRLTSGITYNEQFFGPGTRLTVL.

The J gene is TRBJ1-3, the V gene TRBV19; D call uncertain. The V gene lost 3 bases and the J gene lost 0 bases, with 15 bases spanning the gap. Looked up from germline, CDR1 is LNHDA and CDR2 is SQIVND (reference sequence). The CDR3 has 17 amino acids. CDR3: CASSIIQGRNSGNTIYF. The CDR3 DNA reads as TGTGCCAGTAGTATCATTCAAGGACGGAACTCTGGAAACACCATATATTTT.

The chain employs TRBV7-2 and TRBJ2-2, with 15 bases fitting TRBD2. Germline V gene sequence: CDR1 SGHTA, CDR2 FQGNSA. Trimming cost V 1 base and J 4 bases; bases outside gene matches: 1. CDR3 length equals 17 residues. Here the CDR3 reads CASSLGGLAGGTGELFF. CDR3 DNA sequence: TGTGCCAGCAGCTTAGGGGGACTAGCGGGGGGCACCGGGGAGCTGTTTTTT.

This clone was detected once. The CDR3 nucleotides read TGTGCCAGCCATCCGGGACAGGGGCATCAGCCCCAGCATTTT. This encodes CASHPGQGHQPQHF. J is TRBJ1-5 and V is TRBV18; 10 nucleotides align to TRBD1. Germline V lookup: CDR1 KGHSH, CDR2 LQKENI. CDR3 size: 14 residues. V was pared by 8 bases and J by 5 bases, with 6 bases of the junction left unmatched.

The chain recombines TRBV29-1 with TRBJ2-1, with D perhaps TRBD1 (5 bases). The CDR3 extends over 15 amino acids. Germline values: CDR1 SQVTM, CDR2 ANQGSEA. V was cut by 1 base and J by 4 bases, with 14 bases left in between. CDR3 bases: TGCAGCGTTGAAGGAGTAACAGGTACATACAATGAGCAGTTCTTC. Protein product: CSVEGVTGTYNEQFF.

The rearrangement joins TRBV5-4 to TRBJ2-3; D could derive from TRBD1 or TRBD2 (5 bases each). Germline V lookup: CDR1 SGHNT, CDR2 YYREEE (reference sequence). CDR3 length equals 15 residues. V was clipped by 2 bases and J by 0 bases, with 10 bases between them. DNA for the CDR3: TGTGCCAGCAGCTTACCGGGACGGAGCACAGATACGCAGTATTTT. It is translated as CASSLPGRSTDTQYF.

CDR3 residues: CASSPVGALGNEQFF. As DNA, the CDR3 is TGTGCCAGCTCACCAGTCGGTGCCCTGGGCAATGAGCAGTTCTTC. The V and J genes are TRBV18 and TRBJ2-1; D unresolved. V was trimmed by 2 bases and J by 6 bases, leaving 14 bases between them. The CDR3 is 15 residues long. CDR1 is KGHSH, CDR2 LQKENI, per germline. The full variable domain, rest sourced from reference TRBV18 and TRBJ2-1, is NAGVMQNPRHLVRRRGQEARLRCSPMKGHSHVYWYRQLPEEGLKFMVYLQKENIIDESGMPKERFSAEFPKEGPSILRIQQVVRGDSAAYFCASSPVGALGNEQFFGPGTRLTVL.

The gene calls are TRBV11-2 and TRBJ2-1; TRBD2 matches at 12 bases. This CDR3 contains 15 residues. CDR1 is SGHAT, CDR2 FQNNGV, per germline. J was trimmed by 8 bases and V by 3 bases; bases with no gene match: 5. DNA of the CDR3: TGTGCCAGCAGCTTGGTGCTAGCGGGAGGGTATGAGCAGTTCTTC. Translation: CASSLVLAGGYEQFF.